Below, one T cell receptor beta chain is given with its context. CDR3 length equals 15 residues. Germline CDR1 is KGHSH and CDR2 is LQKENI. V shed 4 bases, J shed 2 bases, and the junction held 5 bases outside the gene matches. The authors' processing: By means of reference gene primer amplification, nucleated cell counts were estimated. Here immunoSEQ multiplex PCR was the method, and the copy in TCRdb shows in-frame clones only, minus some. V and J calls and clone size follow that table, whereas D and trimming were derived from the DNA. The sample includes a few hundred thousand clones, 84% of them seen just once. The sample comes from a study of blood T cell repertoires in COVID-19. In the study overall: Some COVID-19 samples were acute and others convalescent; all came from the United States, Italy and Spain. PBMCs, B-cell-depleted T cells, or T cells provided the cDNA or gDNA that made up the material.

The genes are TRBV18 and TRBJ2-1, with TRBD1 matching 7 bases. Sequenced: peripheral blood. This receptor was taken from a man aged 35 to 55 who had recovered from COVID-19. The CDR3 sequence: CASSLSGTAYNEQFF. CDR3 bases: TGTGCCAGCTCACTGTCCGGGACAGCCTACAATGAGCAGTTCTTC.